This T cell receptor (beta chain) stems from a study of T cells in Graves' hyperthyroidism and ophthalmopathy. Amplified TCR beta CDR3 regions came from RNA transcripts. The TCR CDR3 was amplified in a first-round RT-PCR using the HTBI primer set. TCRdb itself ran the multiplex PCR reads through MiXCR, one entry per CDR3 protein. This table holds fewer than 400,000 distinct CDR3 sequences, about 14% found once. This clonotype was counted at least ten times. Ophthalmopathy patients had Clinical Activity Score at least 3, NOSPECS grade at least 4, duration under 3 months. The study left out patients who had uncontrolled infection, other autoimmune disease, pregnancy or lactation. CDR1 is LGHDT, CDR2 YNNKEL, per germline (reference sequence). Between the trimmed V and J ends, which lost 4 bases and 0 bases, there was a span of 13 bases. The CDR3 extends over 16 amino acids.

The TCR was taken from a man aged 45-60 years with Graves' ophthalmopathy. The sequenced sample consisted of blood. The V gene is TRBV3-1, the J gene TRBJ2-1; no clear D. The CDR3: CASSPRQESSYNEQFF. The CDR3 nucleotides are TGTGCCAGCAGCCCCCGGCAAGAGAGCTCCTACAATGAGCAGTTCTTC.